Below, 24 T cell receptor beta chains from the same sample are listed, as sequenced in a study of blood T cell repertoires in COVID-19. Sequencing was performed with immunoSEQ multiplex PCR; in TCRdb, only in-frame clones are kept and a portion is missing. The sample includes about 170,000 clones, about 83% of them seen just once. The material sequenced was peripheral blood. All receptors derive from a man between 18 and 35 years old with active or convalescent COVID-19.

This clone has just one count. The chain is built from TRBV2 and TRBJ2-7, with 10 bases that match TRBD1. V lost 4 bases, J lost 4 bases, and 7 bases stayed unmatched. The V gene's germline CDR1 is SNHLY and CDR2 FYNNEI. The CDR3 consists of 15 residues. For the CDR3, the DNA is TGTGCCAGCAGTGCTTCCGGGACAGGGGCATACGAGCAGTACGTC. Encoded protein: CASSASGTGAYEQYV.

Turning to this clone: Other nucleotide sequences from this sample produce the same CDR3. This sequence joins TRBV5-1 and TRBJ2-3, with D unclear. Germline-derived CDR1 and CDR2 are SGHRS and YFSETQ. V was clipped by 0 bases and J by 0 bases, with 5 bases between them. This CDR3 contains 14 residues. CDR3 DNA sequence: TGCGCCAGCAGCTTGGGTGGCAGCACAGATACGCAGTATTTT. Its translation: CASSLGGSTDTQYF.

CDR3 in amino acids: CASSLSGWEAFF. The CDR3 nucleotides read TGTGCCAGCAGTTTATCCGGTTGGGAAGCTTTCTTT. This sequence joins TRBV12-3 or TRBV12-4 and TRBJ1-1; D uncertain. V lost 2 bases to trimming and J lost 8 bases, with 9 bases between them. This CDR3 comprises 12 residues.

The genes are TRBV21-1 and TRBJ1-5; the table gives TRBD1 as D, unverified against the DNA. TRBV21-1 is marked as a pseudogene. The CDR3 sequence is 13 residues long. CDR3 region: CANSAGSNQPQHF. Here the CDR3 DNA reads TGTGCCAACTCGGCAGGGAGCAATCAGCCCCAGCATTTT.

J is TRBJ2-7 and V is TRBV28; D gene ambiguous. Germline lookup yields CDR1 MDHEN and CDR2 SYDVKM. CDR3 length: 11 residues. Trimming took 8 bases from V and 4 from J, leaving 9 bases between them. The CDR3 region has the DNA TGTGCCAGCCCCTCCTCGTACGAGCAGTACTTC. This sequence encodes CASPSSYEQYF.

The chain carries TRBV11-2 and TRBJ1-1, with TRBD1 matching 11 bases. The CDR3 is 14 residues long. The germline CDR1 and CDR2 sequences are SGHAT and FQNNGV. Germline trimming cut 10 bases from V and 4 bases from J; bases unmatched to any gene: 8. CDR3 DNA: TGTGCCACCTCAAGGACAGGGGGCTCCACTGAAGCTTTCTTT. Protein product: CATSRTGGSTEAFF.

For the CDR3, the DNA is TGTGCCAGCTCCCGGGACAGGGGGCGATTCAACTATGGCTACACCTTC. Amino acid sequence: CASSRDRGRFNYGYTF. V usage is TRBV18 and J usage is TRBJ1-2; 12 bases match TRBD1. The CDR3 covers 16 residues. Germline V gene sequence: CDR1 KGHSH, CDR2 LQKENI. Losses at the gene ends were 6 bases for V and 2 bases for J; bases not matched to a gene: 7.

This sequence joins TRBV13 and TRBJ2-1; 10 bases align to TRBD2. CDR3 length equals 19 residues. J was trimmed by 1 base and V by 5 bases; bases with no gene match: 14. Germline CDR1 and CDR2: PRHDT and FYEKMQ (reference sequence). As DNA, the CDR3 is TGTGCCAGCAGCCCCTCCGGCAAACTAGCGGGGATTTCCTACAATGAGCAGTTCTTC. It codes for CASSPSGKLAGISYNEQFF. Full variable domain (missing parts from reference TRBV13 and TRBJ2-1): AAGVIQSPRHLIKEKRETATLKCYPIPRHDTVYWYQQGPGQDPQFLISFYEKMQSDKGSIPDRFSAQQFSDYHSELNMSSLELGDSALYFCASSPSGKLAGISYNEQFFGPGTRLTVL.

The chain joins TRBV28 to TRBJ2-4; possibly TRBD1 for D (6 bases). This CDR3 has 17 residues. CDR1 MDHEN and CDR2 SYDVKM come from the germline V gene. V shed 8 bases and J shed 3 bases, with 23 bases lying between them. CDR3 loop: CASRPPYREWVKNIQYF. The DNA for the CDR3 is TGTGCCAGCCGCCCGCCCTACAGGGAGTGGGTCAAAAACATTCAGTACTTC.

V usage is TRBV6-5 and J usage is TRBJ1-5; D perhaps matches TRBD1 (6 bases). CDR3 length: 16 amino acids. V gave up 3 bases and J gave up 2 bases, with 14 bases separating them. Germline V lookup: CDR1 MNHEY, CDR2 SVGAGI. CDR3 sequence: CASSYNRARGNQPQHF. In DNA form, the CDR3 reads TGTGCCAGCAGTTATAACAGGGCGAGAGGCAATCAGCCCCAGCATTTT.

V is TRBV28 and J is TRBJ1-6, with 9 bases aligning to TRBD1. Germline V gene lookup returns CDR1 MDHEN and CDR2 SYDVKM. The CDR3 runs to 14 residues. With 6 bases clipped from V and 7 bases from J, the junction kept 4 bases outside the gene matches. In nucleotides, the CDR3 is TGTGCCAGCAGCACCGGGACAGGGAATTCACCCCTCCACTTT. Residues: CASSTGTGNSPLHF.

CDR3 sequence: CASSLPQWAGLEQYF. The CDR3 coding sequence is TGTGCCAGCAGCCTTCCCCAGTGGGCAGGGCTCGAGCAGTACTTC. The chain recombines TRBV3-1 (or the pseudogene TRBV3-2) with TRBJ2-7; tentative D call: TRBD1 (5 bases). V lost 4 bases and J 6 bases, leaving 19 bases between the germline ends. The CDR3 loop spans 15 amino acids. CDR1 and CDR2 (germline): LGHDT, YNNKEL (reference sequence).

DNA for the CDR3: TGTGCCAGCAGCCTCTTTATAGCGGCGAGCACAGATACGCAGTATTTT. It encodes CASSLFIAASTDTQYF. The chain joins TRBV5-4 to TRBJ2-3, with TRBD2 as a possible D gene (6 bases). The CDR3 covers 16 residues. Trimming pared 4 bases from V and 0 bases from J, leaving 15 bases between. Per the germline V gene, CDR1 is SGHNT and CDR2 is YYREEE (reference sequence).

This rearrangement joins TRBV19 to TRBJ1-1; D remains ambiguous. Trimming took 8 bases from V and 0 from J, leaving 10 bases between them. Per the germline V gene, CDR1 is LNHDA and CDR2 is SQIVND (reference sequence). This CDR3 has 13 amino acids. Here the CDR3 DNA reads TGTGCCAGTTCTGAGACACTGAACACTGAAGCTTTCTTT. Translating gives CASSETLNTEAFF.

The V and J genes are TRBV7-9 and TRBJ2-2; the D is unclear. This CDR3 spans 17 amino acids. CDR1 is SEHNR, CDR2 FQNEAQ, per germline (reference sequence). Trimming pared 0 bases from V and 0 bases from J, leaving 11 bases between. This chain's CDR3 is CASSLAYGGANTGELFF. The CDR3 DNA follows: TGTGCCAGCAGCTTAGCGTACGGTGGAGCGAACACCGGGGAGCTGTTTTTT.

CDR3 loop: CASSGIVGVNTEAFF. The CDR3 nucleotides are TGTGCCAGCTCGGGCATTGTAGGGGTGAACACTGAAGCTTTCTTT. The chain employs TRBV18 and TRBJ1-1; the D gene is possibly TRBD1 (5 bases). Germline V lookup: CDR1 KGHSH, CDR2 LQKENI. This CDR3 spans 15 amino acids. The ends were cut back, 6 bases at V and 0 bases at J, with 14 bases in the middle.

The chain combines TRBV30 with TRBJ1-2; D not certain. Germline values: CDR1 GTSNPN, CDR2 SVGIG (reference sequence). This CDR3 is 14 amino acids long. V shed 3 bases and J shed 8 bases, with 19 bases lying between them. The CDR3 DNA reads TGTGCCTGGAGGATGGGGTCCGTAGCGAGGGGCTACACCTTC. Its protein product is CAWRMGSVARGYTF.

This chain connects TRBV2 to TRBJ2-7; possible D gene TRBD2, 6 bases. V dropped 7 bases and J dropped 0 bases, with 13 bases sitting between them. Germline CDR1 and CDR2: SNHLY and FYNNEI. The CDR3 covers 14 residues. The CDR3, as DNA: TGTGCCAGCACCGTCAGGAGGGACTCCTACGAGCAGTACTTC. This translates into CASTVRRDSYEQYF. Variable domain in full (rest from reference TRBV2 and TRBJ2-7): EPEVTQTPSHQVTQMGQEVILRCVPISNHLYFYWYRQILGQKVEFLVSFYNNEISEKSEIFDDQFSVERPDGSNFTLKIRSTKLEDSAMYFCASTVRRDSYEQYFGPGTRLTVT.

The V gene is TRBV28, the J gene TRBJ1-1; maybe TRBD1 (6 bases). CDR3 size: 16 residues. The V end was cut by 6 bases, the J end by 1 base, with 18 bases between. CDR1 and CDR2 from the germline V gene are MDHEN and SYDVKM. The CDR3 protein is CASSSSKGVTNTEAFF. In DNA, the CDR3 is TGTGCCAGCAGCTCTTCTAAGGGGGTGACGAACACTGAAGCTTTCTTT.

The gene calls are TRBV3-1 (or the pseudogene TRBV3-2) and TRBJ2-5; D uncertain. Trimming left V 5 bases short and J 5 bases short, with 12 bases between. The CDR3 is 13 residues long. CDR1 is LGHDT, CDR2 YNNKEL, per germline (reference sequence). In DNA form, the CDR3 reads TGTGCCAGCAGCAGACGAGCCGGGGAGACCCAGTACTTC. Amino acid sequence: CASSRRAGETQYF.

This chain links TRBV19 with TRBJ1-5; D possibly corresponds to TRBD1 (5 bases). The CDR3 sequence is 16 residues long. The ends were cut back, 7 bases at V and 3 bases at J, with 19 bases in the middle. The V gene's germline CDR1 is LNHDA and CDR2 SQIVND (reference sequence). The CDR3 sequence: CASTLVFGGSNQPQHF. The CDR3 DNA is TGTGCCAGTACCTTGGTGTTCGGGGGATCCAATCAGCCCCAGCATTTT.

The gene calls are TRBV27 and TRBJ2-1, with a tentative D call TRBD1 (8 bases). Germline V gene lookup returns CDR1 MNHEY and CDR2 SMNVEV (reference sequence). Trimming left V 1 base short and J 1 base short, with 11 bases between. The CDR3 is 16 residues long. The CDR3 region has the DNA TGTGCCAGCAGTTTATACAGGGGGGGTTCCTACAATGAGCAGTTCTTC. Encoded protein: CASSLYRGGSYNEQFF.

The chain couples TRBV29-1 to TRBJ1-1; D is perhaps TRBD1 (6 bases). Per the germline V gene, CDR1 is SQVTM and CDR2 is ANQGSEA. This CDR3 is built from 14 residues. Trimming stripped 4 bases from V and 6 bases from J, with 18 bases between. The CDR3 DNA sequence: TGCAGCGTTGTCGGGACAAGCCCCCTAGCTGAAGCTTTCTTT. It translates to CSVVGTSPLAEAFF.

This chain joins TRBV11-3 and TRBJ2-2; D perhaps matches TRBD2 (6 bases). In germline, CDR1 is SGHNT, CDR2 YENEEA. This CDR3 spans 12 amino acids. The germline V and J ends were trimmed by 5 bases and 7 bases, with 8 bases remaining between them. Here the CDR3 reads CASSPGSGELFF. The DNA of the CDR3 is TGTGCCAGCAGCCCCGGGAGCGGGGAGCTGTTTTTT.